The 3 T cell receptor beta chains below come from one sample, sequenced in a study of Ad26.COV2.S vaccination and SARS-CoV-2 variants. Assay: immunoSEQ multiplex PCR; the TCRdb copy retains only in-frame clones and omits some. The table lists about 400,000 clones, 83% of them singletons. As to treatment: 15 to 20 received Ad26.COV2.S at low or high dose, single or two shots; 5 received placebo; per-sample allocation not given. Day 63 after the first injection of vaccine or placebo was the sampling time. The specimen comprised peripheral blood, sampled in a trial of Ad26.COV2.S vaccine versus placebo. The origin of the receptors is a person aged 18-65 years who received the Ad26.COV2.S COVID-19 vaccine or a placebo.

Only one count was recorded for this clone. The rearrangement links TRBV11-2 to TRBJ2-1; TRBD1 agrees at 9 bases. The ends lost 1 base at V and 8 bases at J; junction bases unmatched: 6. Per germline, CDR1 SGHAT and CDR2 FQNNGV. The CDR3 sequence is 15 residues long. CDR3 region: CASSLAPTGGHEQFF. DNA of the CDR3: TGTGCCAGCAGCTTAGCTCCGACAGGGGGGCATGAGCAGTTCTTC.

This clone was counted a few times. The chain recombines TRBV27 with TRBJ1-6; perhaps TRBD1 as D (6 bases). This CDR3 is 15 amino acids long. V was trimmed by 6 bases and J by 7 bases, leaving 16 bases between them. Germline V gives CDR1 MNHEY, CDR2 SMNVEV (reference sequence). The CDR3: CASSTDRFNNSPLHF. CDR3 bases: TGTGCCAGCAGCACGGACAGATTTAACAATTCACCCCTCCACTTT.

This clone was counted once. The chain links TRBV11-3 to TRBJ2-7; tentative D call: TRBD1 (7 bases). Germline V gives CDR1 SGHNT, CDR2 YENEEA. The CDR3 is 15 residues long. V lost 0 bases, J lost 3 bases, and 12 bases lay in between. CDR3 region: CASSLETQGGYEQYF. CDR3 DNA sequence: TGTGCCAGCAGCTTAGAAACCCAGGGGGGCTACGAGCAGTACTTC.